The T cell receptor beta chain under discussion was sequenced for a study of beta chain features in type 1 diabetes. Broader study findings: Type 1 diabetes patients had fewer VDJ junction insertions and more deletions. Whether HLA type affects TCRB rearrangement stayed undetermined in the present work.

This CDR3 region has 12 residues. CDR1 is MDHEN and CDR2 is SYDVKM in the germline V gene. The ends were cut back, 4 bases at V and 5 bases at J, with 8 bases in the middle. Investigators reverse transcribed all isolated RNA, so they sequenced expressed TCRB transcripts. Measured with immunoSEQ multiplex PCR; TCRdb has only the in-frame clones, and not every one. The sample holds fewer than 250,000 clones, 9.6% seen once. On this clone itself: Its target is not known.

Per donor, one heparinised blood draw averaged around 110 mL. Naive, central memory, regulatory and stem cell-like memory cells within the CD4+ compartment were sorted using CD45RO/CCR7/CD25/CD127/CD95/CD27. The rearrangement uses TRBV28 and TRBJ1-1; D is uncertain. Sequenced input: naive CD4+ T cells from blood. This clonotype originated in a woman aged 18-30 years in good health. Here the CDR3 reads CASSSRVTEAFF. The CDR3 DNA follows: TGTGCCAGCAGTTCCCGGGTTACTGAAGCTTTCTTT.